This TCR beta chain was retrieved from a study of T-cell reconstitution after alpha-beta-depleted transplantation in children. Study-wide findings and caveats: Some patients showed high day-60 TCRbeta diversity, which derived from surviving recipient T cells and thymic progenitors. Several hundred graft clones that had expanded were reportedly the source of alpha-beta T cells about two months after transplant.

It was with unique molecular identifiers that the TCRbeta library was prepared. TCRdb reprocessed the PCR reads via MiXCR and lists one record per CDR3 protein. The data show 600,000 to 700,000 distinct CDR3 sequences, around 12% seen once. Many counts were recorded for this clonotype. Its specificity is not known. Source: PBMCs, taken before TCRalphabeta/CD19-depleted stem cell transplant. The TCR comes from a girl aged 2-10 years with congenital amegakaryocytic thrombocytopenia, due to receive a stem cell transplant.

The CDR3 DNA reads TGCAGTGCTCCCGGGACTAGCGGGACCACTGCGCTTGGAGAGACCCAGTACTTC. Its translation: CSAPGTSGTTALGETQYF. The genes are TRBV20-1 and TRBJ2-5; 13 nucleotides align to TRBD2. The CDR3 length is 18 residues. Per the germline V gene, CDR1 is DFQATT and CDR2 is SNEGSKA (reference sequence). Unmatched junction bases numbered 16, after V lost 5 bases and J lost 4 bases.